This TCR beta chain was identified in a study of cytotoxic CD8 clonotypes in ibrutinib-treated CLL. Study-wide background: Among patients, 24 responded partially and 2 completely; around 14 then stayed remitted and some 12 progressed after median about 68 months.

TCRdb keeps only in-frame clones here, not all; method: immunoSEQ multiplex PCR. The table shows approximately 300,000 clones, with around four fifths occurring only once. CDR1 and CDR2 from the germline V gene are SQVTM and ANQGSEA. The CDR3 is 11 residues long. V was pared by 4 bases and J by 10 bases, with 13 bases between. As regards this clone: Antigen specificity is unknown.

The study's findings and limits: Public clonotypes were uncommon and contracted or stayed stable on treatment. At the start, clonality exceeded age-matched healthy donors and followed circulating CD8+ T-cell counts.

The sample consisted of PBMCs, taken before ibrutinib treatment. The J gene is TRBJ1-1, the V gene TRBV29-1, with a weak D call TRBD1 (5 bases). The sequence derives from a human donor with chronic lymphocytic leukemia. The CDR3, as DNA: TGCAGCGTTGTGGGCGGGGGAGGAGCTTTCTTT. Encoded protein: CSVVGGGGAFF.